The 14 T cell receptor beta chains below come from one sample, sequenced in a study of blood T cells in healthy people across ages. Primed by a sample-barcoded 5' primer and a J-beta primer mix, a second PCR proceeded for 7 to 11 cycles. MiXCR, run by TCRdb on the 5' RACE reads, gives a single entry per CDR3 protein. The repertoire holds hundreds of thousands of distinct CDR3 sequences, with around a quarter as singletons. A further study also used this sample, focusing on T cells of mothers and their children.

Sequenced material: blood. The receptors here all came from a boy aged 2-15 years in good health.

The V and J genes are TRBV20-1 and TRBJ2-3; TRBD2 matches at 7 bases. The V segment lost 2 bases and the J segment 2 bases; nucleotides outside the gene matches: 10. CDR3 size: 16 residues. CDR1 is DFQATT, CDR2 SNEGSKA, per germline (reference sequence). The CDR3 nucleotides read TGCAGTGCTAGATCTCTAGCGGTAAACAACACAGATACGCAGTATTTT. Residues: CSARSLAVNNTDTQYF.

The chain employs TRBV14 and TRBJ2-1; D may match TRBD1 or TRBD2 (6 bases each). The CDR3 consists of 14 residues. Trimming removed 4 bases from V and 7 bases from J, with 14 bases in between. The V gene's germline CDR1 is SGHDN and CDR2 FVKESK. CDR3 sequence (DNA): TGTGCCAGCAGCCTGGGGGGCAGCAAAAATGAGCAGTTCTTC. Protein product: CASSLGGSKNEQFF.

The gene calls are TRBV5-1 and TRBJ2-5; 8 nucleotides agree with TRBD2. This CDR3 is 14 amino acids long. Looked up from germline, CDR1 is SGHRS and CDR2 is YFSETQ. After removal of 3 bases from V and 1 base from J, the junction contained 2 bases not matched to a gene. The CDR3, as DNA: TGCGCCAGCAGCTCTCGGGGGGGCCAAGAGACCCAGTACTTC. This codes for CASSSRGGQETQYF.

This clonotype has a handful of counts. V gene TRBV5-1 combines with J gene TRBJ2-5; D is perhaps TRBD1 (6 bases). V was cut by 0 bases and J by 0 bases, with 9 bases left in between. CDR3 length equals 15 residues. Looked up from germline, CDR1 is SGHRS and CDR2 is YFSETQ. The CDR3 nucleotides read TGCGCCAGCAGCTTGGACAGGGTGTACCAAGAGACCCAGTACTTC. Amino acids: CASSLDRVYQETQYF.

The chain recombines TRBV27 with TRBJ2-1, with 7 bases that match TRBD2. The CDR3 is 16 residues long. Germline CDR1 MNHEY, CDR2 SMNVEV (reference sequence). V shed 4 bases and J 7 bases; nucleotides not matched to a gene: 13. In nucleotides, the CDR3 is TGTGCCAGCAGTTCGCGGGGGTTCCCGATGTGGAATGAGCAGTTCTTC. Translation: CASSSRGFPMWNEQFF.

The rearrangement joins TRBV12-3 or TRBV12-4 to TRBJ2-3; 8 bases match TRBD2. CDR3 length: 16 residues. V was clipped by 1 base and J by 3 bases; unmatched bases: 6. The chain's CDR3 is CASSLEASGLTDTQYF. Here the CDR3 DNA reads TGTGCCAGCAGTTTAGAGGCTAGCGGGTTGACAGATACGCAGTATTTT.

This clonotype was recorded a few times. V gene TRBV7-2 combines with J gene TRBJ2-5, with D tentatively TRBD2 (5 bases). This CDR3 contains 14 residues. Germline V gene lookup returns CDR1 SGHTA and CDR2 FQGNSA. Trimming left V 1 base short and J 5 bases short, with 11 bases between. The DNA for the CDR3 is TGTGCCAGCAGCTTAGACGGGAATTCGGAGACCCAGTACTTC. This codes for CASSLDGNSETQYF.

The chain uses TRBV7-9 and TRBJ2-7; no reliable D call. Per the germline V gene, CDR1 is SEHNR and CDR2 is FQNEAQ (reference sequence). This CDR3 is 12 amino acids long. Trimming removed 5 bases at V and 2 bases at J, with 7 bases between. The CDR3 sequence is CASSPQAYEQYF. The CDR3 bases are TGTGCCAGCAGCCCCCAGGCCTACGAGCAGTACTTC.

The CDR3 DNA follows: TGCAGTGCTATACGGGATATCGTCTACAATGAGCAGTTCTTC. This sequence encodes CSAIRDIVYNEQFF. This sequence joins TRBV20-1 and TRBJ2-1; possible D gene TRBD2, 5 bases. Germline assignment: CDR1 DFQATT and CDR2 SNEGSKA (reference sequence). The CDR3 contains 14 residues. Trimming removed 4 bases from V and 3 bases from J, with 13 bases in between.

The V call is TRBV5-8, the J call TRBJ2-7; D possibly corresponds to TRBD1 (8 bases). The end of the DNA fits TRBJ2-1 better, so the J call may be wrong. Germline V gene data show CDR1 as SGHTS and CDR2 as YDEGEE. This CDR3 region has 16 residues. This CDR3 reads CASSTRTGRAYNEQFF. CDR3 DNA: TGTGCCAGCAGCACCAGGACAGGGAGGGCTTACAATGAGCAGTTCTTC.

This clonotype was detected only a few times. The CDR3 sequence: CASSLSWESAEAFF. DNA for the CDR3: TGTGCCAGCAGTCTGAGTTGGGAGAGCGCTGAAGCTTTCTTT. The chain links TRBV6-5 to TRBJ1-1; D is uncertain. This CDR3 has 14 amino acids. Germline loops: CDR1 MNHEY, CDR2 SVGAGI. The V and J ends lost 5 bases and 6 bases respectively, with 16 bases between them.

This clonotype appeared a few times. The V call is TRBV25-1, the J call TRBJ1-4, with a possible D match to TRBD1 (5 bases). V lost 5 bases to trimming and J lost 3 bases, with 13 bases between them. The CDR3 is 15 residues long. Germline CDR1 is MGHDK and CDR2 is SYGVNS. This CDR3 reads CASSYLQGANEKLFF. Written as DNA, the CDR3 is TGTGCCAGCAGTTACTTGCAGGGAGCTAATGAAAAACTGTTTTTT.

The rearrangement uses TRBV20-1 and TRBJ1-4, with D possibly TRBD1 on 5 matching bases. The CDR3 contains 23 residues. Trimming shortened V by 3 bases and J by 0 bases, and 35 bases separated the two germline ends. The germline CDR1 and CDR2 sequences are DFQATT and SNEGSKA (reference sequence). In DNA form, the CDR3 reads TGCAGTGCTAGTCCCTTCAGGGCCAACAATCCTGCTACCCAATTTGCAACTAATGAAAAACTGTTTTTT. Its translation: CSASPFRANNPATQFATNEKLFF.

CDR3 residues: CASSSPPTSGNTEQFF. The CDR3 region has the DNA TGTGCCAGCAGCTCGCCCCCCACTAGCGGGAACACTGAGCAGTTCTTC. This chain connects TRBV11-2 to TRBJ2-1; 10 bases are shared with TRBD2. CDR1 SGHAT and CDR2 FQNNGV come from the germline V gene. Trimming removed 4 bases from V and 9 bases from J; junction bases left unmatched: 12. The CDR3 length is 16 residues.